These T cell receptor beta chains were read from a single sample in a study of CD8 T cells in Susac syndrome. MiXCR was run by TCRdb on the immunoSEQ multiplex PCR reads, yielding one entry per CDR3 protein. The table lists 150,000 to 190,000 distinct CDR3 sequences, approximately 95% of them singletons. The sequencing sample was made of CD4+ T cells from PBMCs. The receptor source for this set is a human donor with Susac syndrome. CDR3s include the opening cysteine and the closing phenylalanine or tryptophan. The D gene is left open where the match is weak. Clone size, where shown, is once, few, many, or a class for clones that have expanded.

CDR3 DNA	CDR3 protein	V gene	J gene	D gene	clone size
TGCAGCGTACTCTGGAGGTTCCTGGGTACTGAAGCTTTCTTT	CSVLWRFLGTEAFF	TRBV29-1	TRBJ1-1	NA	NA
TGTGCCAGCACGTTAGAAGGTGGGGCGACCTATGGCTACACCTTC	CASTLEGGATYGYTF	TRBV7-9	TRBJ1-2	NA	NA
TGTGCCAGCAGGGATATGAACACTGAAGCTTTCTTT	CASRDMNTEAFF	TRBV25-1	TRBJ1-1	NA	NA
TGCAGCGTTGAAGGGGGCAGGGGGGATGAGCAGTTCTTC	CSVEGGRGDEQFF	TRBV29-1	TRBJ2-1	NA	NA
TGTGCCAGCAGTGGGGGCGGGACAGGTGGGCTCGCAGCTTTCTTT	CASSGGGTGGLAAFF	TRBV12-3/TRBV12-4	TRBJ1-1	TRBD1	NA
TGCAGTGCTAGAGTCGCCACGAACACCGGGGAGCTGTTTTTT	CSARVATNTGELFF	TRBV20-1	TRBJ2-2	NA	NA
TGTGCCAGCAGCGCCCAACCGGACAGGGCACACGAGCAGTACTTC	CASSAQPDRAHEQYF	TRBV9	TRBJ2-7	TRBD1	NA
TGTGCCAGCAAGAGGGCTCAGGGGGAAGCTTTCTTT	CASKRAQGEAFF	TRBV6-6	TRBJ1-1	NA	NA
TGCAGTGTATCTGGGTATCAAGAGACCCAGTACTTC	CSVSGYQETQYF	TRBV20-1	TRBJ2-5	NA	NA
TGTGCCAGCAGCTTAGCGCTGAGGGGCGGCTATGGCTACACCTTC	CASSLALRGGYGYTF	TRBV7-9	TRBJ1-2	NA	NA
TGTGCCAGCAGCTCATCGGGTCAGAACTATGGCTACACCTTC	CASSSSGQNYGYTF	TRBV7-8	TRBJ1-2	NA	NA
TGTGCCAGCAGTCCCTCGACTAGCAGCTCCTACAATGAGCAGTTCTTC	CASSPSTSSSYNEQFF	TRBV2	TRBJ2-1	TRBD2	NA
TGTGCCAGCAGCTTAGGGGGACAGTACTATGGCTACACCTTC	CASSLGGQYYGYTF	TRBV7-2	TRBJ1-2	TRBD1	NA
TGCAGTGCTGCCGGGACTAACCAAGAGACCCAGTACTTC	CSAAGTNQETQYF	TRBV20-1	TRBJ2-5	TRBD2	NA
TGCAGTGCTATCCGACAGGGGACAATCTATGGCTACACCTTC	CSAIRQGTIYGYTF	TRBV20-1	TRBJ1-2	TRBD1	NA
TGCAGCGCCCGGACTAGCGGGGGGAAAGAGACCCAGTACTTC	CSARTSGGKETQYF	TRBV29-1	TRBJ2-5	TRBD2	NA
TGTGCCAGCAGCCAGGGACTCGCGGGCACTGAAGCTTTCTTT	CASSQGLAGTEAFF	TRBV6-5	TRBJ1-1	NA	NA
TGTGCCAGCAGCCAAGATCGGGGCGGGCAGCCCCAGCATTTT	CASSQDRGGQPQHF	TRBV3-1	TRBJ1-5	NA	NA
TGCAGTGCTAAGGGCCGGGGCGGAATTGAGCAGTTCTTC	CSAKGRGGIEQFF	TRBV20-1	TRBJ2-1	NA	NA
TGTGCCAGCAGCCGAAGGGGAGGCACTGAAGCTTTCTTT	CASSRRGGTEAFF	TRBV7-3	TRBJ1-1	NA	NA
TGCGCCAGCAGCTTGGCCGACAGGGGAGGGTACAATGAGCAGTTCTTC	CASSLADRGGYNEQFF	TRBV5-1	TRBJ2-1	NA	NA
TGTGCCACCAGTGAGGGTTATGAGCAGTTCTTC	CATSEGYEQFF	TRBV24-1	TRBJ2-1	NA	NA
TGCGCCAGCAGCCAAGATGCGGGGATCGATGGCTACACCTTC	CASSQDAGIDGYTF	TRBV4-1	TRBJ1-2	NA	NA
TGCAGCGTTGTCTTGGGTGATGGCTACACCTTC	CSVVLGDGYTF	TRBV29-1	TRBJ1-2	NA	once
TGCAGTGCTAGCGGGACAGGGGAGTCACCCCTCCACTTT	CSASGTGESPLHF	TRBV20-1	TRBJ1-6	TRBD1	NA
TGCAGTGCTAGAGCTCTCGGACTAGCGGGGGGGGCATCCTACAATGAGCAGTTCTTC	CSARALGLAGGASYNEQFF	TRBV20-1	TRBJ2-1	TRBD2	NA
TGTGCCAGCAGTTTACTACAGTCCAATCTCCTCCACTTT	CASSLLQSNLLHF	TRBV12-3/TRBV12-4	TRBJ1-6	NA	once
TGTGCCAGCAGCCAGTTGGGCGGGACGGGAAGCACAGATACGCAGTATTTT	CASSQLGGTGSTDTQYF	TRBV4-2	TRBJ2-3	NA	NA
TGTGCCAGCAGTTTGGGCGGCAGAATCTACGAGCAGTACTTC	CASSLGGRIYEQYF	TRBV12-3/TRBV12-4	TRBJ2-7	NA	NA
TGCAGCGTTGCGTCCCTAGGGACATACTACGAGCAGTACTTC	CSVASLGTYYEQYF	TRBV29-1	TRBJ2-7	NA	once
TGTGCCACCGCACCCCAGGCGATAGGGACTGAAGCTTTCTTT	CATAPQAIGTEAFF	TRBV7-9	TRBJ1-1	NA	NA
TGCAGTGCTAGTAGAGACAGGGATCGTTCACCCCTCCACTTT	CSASRDRDRSPLHF	TRBV20-1	TRBJ1-6	TRBD1	once
TGTGCCAGCAGACGGATCGGGGAGGATGAGCAGTTCTTC	CASRRIGEDEQFF	TRBV7-2	TRBJ2-1	NA	NA
TGTGCCAGCTCACCAGAAGGGGCCGCCCGGGGAGAGACCCAGTACTTC	CASSPEGAARGETQYF	TRBV18	TRBJ2-5	NA	NA
TGCAGTGCTAGCCAGCTAGTCCAAGAGACCCAGTACTTC	CSASQLVQETQYF	TRBV20-1	TRBJ2-5	NA	once
TGTGCCACCAGTGCCGACAGCAATCAGCCCCAGCATTTT	CATSADSNQPQHF	TRBV24-1	TRBJ1-5	NA	NA
TGTGCCAGCAGCCTCTGGAGGGGGAACAATGAGCAGTTCTTC	CASSLWRGNNEQFF	TRBV6-6	TRBJ2-1	NA	NA
TGCAGTGCTAGAACAGGGCTGGACACCGGGGAGCTGTTTTTT	CSARTGLDTGELFF	TRBV20-1	TRBJ2-2	NA	NA
TGTGCCAGCAGTGAGTCGACAGGGAACACCGGGGAGCTGTTTTTT	CASSESTGNTGELFF	TRBV2	TRBJ2-2	NA	NA